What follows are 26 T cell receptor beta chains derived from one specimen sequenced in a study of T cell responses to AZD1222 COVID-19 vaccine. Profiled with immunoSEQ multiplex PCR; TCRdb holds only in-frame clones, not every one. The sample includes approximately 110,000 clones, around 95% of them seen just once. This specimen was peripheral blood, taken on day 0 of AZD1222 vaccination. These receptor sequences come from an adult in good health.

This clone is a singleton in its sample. CDR3 loop: CASSRGAPVGEQYF. The CDR3, as DNA: TGTGCCAGCAGTAGAGGGGCGCCAGTAGGCGAGCAGTACTTC. This chain joins TRBV27 and TRBJ2-7, with D perhaps given as TRBD1 or TRBD2 (5 bases each). CDR1 MNHEY and CDR2 SMNVEV come from the germline V gene (reference sequence). The ends were cut back, 5 bases at V and 6 bases at J, with 17 bases in the middle. The CDR3 totals 14 residues.

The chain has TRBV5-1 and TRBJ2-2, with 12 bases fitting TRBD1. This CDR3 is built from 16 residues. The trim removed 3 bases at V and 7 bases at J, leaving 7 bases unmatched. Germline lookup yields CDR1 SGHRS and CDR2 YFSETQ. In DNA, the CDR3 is TGCGCCAGCAGCTCTGGGACAGGGGGCCTTAGCGGGGAGCTGTTTTTT. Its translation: CASSSGTGGLSGELFF.

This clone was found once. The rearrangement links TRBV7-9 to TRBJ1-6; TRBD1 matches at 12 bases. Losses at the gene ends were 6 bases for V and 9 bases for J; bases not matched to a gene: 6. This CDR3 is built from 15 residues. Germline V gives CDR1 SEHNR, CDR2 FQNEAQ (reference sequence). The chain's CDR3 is CASSPRDRGLSPLHF. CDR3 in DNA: TGTGCCAGCAGTCCCCGGGACAGGGGGCTTTCACCCCTCCACTTT.

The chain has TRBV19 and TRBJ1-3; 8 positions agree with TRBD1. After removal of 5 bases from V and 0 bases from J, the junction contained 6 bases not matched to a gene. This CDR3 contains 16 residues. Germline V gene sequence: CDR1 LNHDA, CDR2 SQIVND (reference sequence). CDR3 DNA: TGTGCCAGTAGTGTTTTCGGGACAGGCTCTGGAAACACCATATATTTT. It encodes CASSVFGTGSGNTIYF.

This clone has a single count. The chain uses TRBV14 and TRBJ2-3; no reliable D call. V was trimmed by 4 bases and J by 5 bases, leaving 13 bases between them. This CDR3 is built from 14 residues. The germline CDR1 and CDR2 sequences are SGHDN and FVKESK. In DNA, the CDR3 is TGTGCCAGCAGCCGAGAATTGTCCGTAGATACGCAGTATTTT. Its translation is CASSRELSVDTQYF.

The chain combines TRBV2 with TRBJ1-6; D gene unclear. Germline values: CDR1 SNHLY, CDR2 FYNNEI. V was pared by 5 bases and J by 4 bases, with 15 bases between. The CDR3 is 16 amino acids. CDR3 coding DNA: TGTGCCAGCAGTCAAAACGGAAGGCGTTATAATTCACCCCTCCACTTT. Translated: CASSQNGRRYNSPLHF.

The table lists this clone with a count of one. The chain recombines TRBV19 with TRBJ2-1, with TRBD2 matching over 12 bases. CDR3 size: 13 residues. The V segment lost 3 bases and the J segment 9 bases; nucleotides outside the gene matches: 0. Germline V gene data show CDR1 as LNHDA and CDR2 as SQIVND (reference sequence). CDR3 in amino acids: CASSMTSGGEQFF. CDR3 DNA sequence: TGTGCCAGTAGTATGACTAGCGGGGGTGAGCAGTTCTTC.

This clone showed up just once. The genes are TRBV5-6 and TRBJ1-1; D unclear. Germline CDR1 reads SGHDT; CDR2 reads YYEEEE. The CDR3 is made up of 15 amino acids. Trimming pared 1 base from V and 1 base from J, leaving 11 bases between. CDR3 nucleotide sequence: TGTGCCAGCAGCTTGTACTCTGCAGGGAACACTGAAGCTTTCTTT. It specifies CASSLYSAGNTEAFF.

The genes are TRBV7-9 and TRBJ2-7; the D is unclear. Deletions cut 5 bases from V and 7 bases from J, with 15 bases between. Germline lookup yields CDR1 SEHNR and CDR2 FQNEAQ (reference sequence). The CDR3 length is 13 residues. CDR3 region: CASSPRTTREQYF. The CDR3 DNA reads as TGTGCCAGCAGCCCCAGGACGACGCGGGAGCAGTACTTC.

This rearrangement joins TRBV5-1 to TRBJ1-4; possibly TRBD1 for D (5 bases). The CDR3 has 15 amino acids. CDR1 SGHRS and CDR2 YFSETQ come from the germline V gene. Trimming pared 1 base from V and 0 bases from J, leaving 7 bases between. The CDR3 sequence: CASSLRGSTNEKLFF. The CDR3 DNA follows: TGCGCCAGCAGCTTGCGGGGCTCAACTAATGAAAAACTGTTTTTT.

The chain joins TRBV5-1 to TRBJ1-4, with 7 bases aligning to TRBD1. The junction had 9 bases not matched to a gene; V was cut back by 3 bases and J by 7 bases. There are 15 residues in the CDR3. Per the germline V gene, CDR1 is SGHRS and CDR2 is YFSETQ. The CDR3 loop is CASSSTGTPIEKLFF. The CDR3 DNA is TGCGCCAGCAGCTCGACAGGGACGCCTATTGAAAAACTGTTTTTT.

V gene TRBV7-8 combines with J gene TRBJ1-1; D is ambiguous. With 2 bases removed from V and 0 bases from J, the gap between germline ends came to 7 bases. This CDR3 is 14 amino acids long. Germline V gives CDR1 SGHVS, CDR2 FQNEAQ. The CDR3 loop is CASSLIAVNTEAFF. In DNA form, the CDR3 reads TGTGCCAGCAGCTTAATCGCAGTGAACACTGAAGCTTTCTTT.

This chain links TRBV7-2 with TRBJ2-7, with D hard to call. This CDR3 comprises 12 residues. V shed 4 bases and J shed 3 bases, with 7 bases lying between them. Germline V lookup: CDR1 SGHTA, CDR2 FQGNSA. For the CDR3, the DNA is TGTGCCAGCAGCTCGGCTTTCTACGAGCAGTACTTC. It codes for CASSSAFYEQYF.

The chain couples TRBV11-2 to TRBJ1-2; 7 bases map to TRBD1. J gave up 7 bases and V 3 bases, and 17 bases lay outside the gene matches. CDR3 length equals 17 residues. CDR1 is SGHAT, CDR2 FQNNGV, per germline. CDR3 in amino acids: CASSLYLRDSEEGGYTF. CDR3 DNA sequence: TGTGCCAGCAGCTTGTACCTCCGGGACAGCGAAGAGGGTGGCTACACCTTC.

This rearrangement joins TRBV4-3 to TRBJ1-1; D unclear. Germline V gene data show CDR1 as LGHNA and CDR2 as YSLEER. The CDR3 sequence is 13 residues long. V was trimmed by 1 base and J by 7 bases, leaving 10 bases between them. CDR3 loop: CASSQVLGSEAFF. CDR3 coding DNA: TGCGCCAGCAGCCAAGTGTTAGGAAGTGAAGCTTTCTTT.

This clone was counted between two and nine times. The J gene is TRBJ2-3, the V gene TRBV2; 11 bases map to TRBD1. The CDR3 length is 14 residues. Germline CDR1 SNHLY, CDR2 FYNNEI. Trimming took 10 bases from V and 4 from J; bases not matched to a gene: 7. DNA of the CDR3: TGTGCCACCTCCCGGGACAGGGGGTCAGATACGCAGTATTTT. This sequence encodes CATSRDRGSDTQYF.

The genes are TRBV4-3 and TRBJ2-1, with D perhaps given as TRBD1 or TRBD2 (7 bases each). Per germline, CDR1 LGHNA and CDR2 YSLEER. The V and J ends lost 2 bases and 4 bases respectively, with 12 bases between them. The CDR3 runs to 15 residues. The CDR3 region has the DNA TGCGCCAGCAGCCAACAGGGGGGGCCGTACAATGAGCAGTTCTTC. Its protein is CASSQQGGPYNEQFF.

CDR3: CSVDMGASTDTQYF. In DNA form, the CDR3 reads TGCAGCGTTGATATGGGGGCCAGCACAGATACGCAGTATTTT. The genes are TRBV29-1 and TRBJ2-3, with D possibly being TRBD1 (6 bases). Trimming cost V 3 bases and J 0 bases, with 10 bases left between them. The germline gives CDR1 SQVTM, CDR2 ANQGSEA. The CDR3 is made up of 14 amino acids.

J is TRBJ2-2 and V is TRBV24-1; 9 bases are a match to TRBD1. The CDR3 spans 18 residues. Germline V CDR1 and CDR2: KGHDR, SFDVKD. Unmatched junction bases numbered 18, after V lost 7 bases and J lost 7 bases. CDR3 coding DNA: TGTGCCACCAGGGCTGCCGTAGGGACAGGGAGAGCGAGCGGGGAGCTGTTTTTT. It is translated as CATRAAVGTGRASGELFF.

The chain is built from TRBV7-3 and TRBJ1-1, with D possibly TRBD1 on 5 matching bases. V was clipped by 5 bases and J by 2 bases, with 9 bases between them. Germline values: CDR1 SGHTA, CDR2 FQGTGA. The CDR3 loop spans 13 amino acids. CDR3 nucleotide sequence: TGTGCCAGCAGCCACGGGGCAAACACTGAAGCTTTCTTT. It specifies CASSHGANTEAFF.

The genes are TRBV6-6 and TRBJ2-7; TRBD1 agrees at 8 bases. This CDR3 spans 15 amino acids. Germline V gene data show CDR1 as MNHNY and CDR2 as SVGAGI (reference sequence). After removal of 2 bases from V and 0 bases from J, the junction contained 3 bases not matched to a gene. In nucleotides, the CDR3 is TGTGCCAGCAGTTACGGGGGGACAGGCTCCTACGAGCAGTACTTC. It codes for CASSYGGTGSYEQYF.

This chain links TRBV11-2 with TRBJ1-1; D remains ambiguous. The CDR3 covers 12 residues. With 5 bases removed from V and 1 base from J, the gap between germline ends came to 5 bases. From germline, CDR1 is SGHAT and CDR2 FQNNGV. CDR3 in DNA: TGTGCCAGCAGCAAGGCGAACACTGAAGCTTTCTTT. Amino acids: CASSKANTEAFF.

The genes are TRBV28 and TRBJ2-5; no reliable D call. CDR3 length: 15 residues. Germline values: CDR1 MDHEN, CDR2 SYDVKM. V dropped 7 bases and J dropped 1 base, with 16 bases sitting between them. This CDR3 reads CASTPPVGIQETQYF. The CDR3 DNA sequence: TGTGCCAGCACTCCCCCTGTGGGGATCCAAGAGACCCAGTACTTC.

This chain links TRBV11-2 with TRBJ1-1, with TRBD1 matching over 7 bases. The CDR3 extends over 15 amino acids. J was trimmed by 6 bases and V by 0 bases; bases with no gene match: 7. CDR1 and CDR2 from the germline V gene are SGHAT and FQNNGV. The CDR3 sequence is CASSLDRQGWAEAFF. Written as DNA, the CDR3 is TGTGCCAGCAGCTTAGATCGACAGGGATGGGCTGAAGCTTTCTTT.

The CDR3 nucleotides are TGTGCCACCAGTGATCCCCCGGGACTCCTAAAACCCTACAATGAGCAGTTCTTC. It yields the protein CATSDPPGLLKPYNEQFF. The chain combines TRBV24-1 with TRBJ2-1; possibly TRBD2 for D (6 bases). CDR3 length: 18 residues. Germline lookup yields CDR1 KGHDR and CDR2 SFDVKD. Trimming took off 3 bases at V and 2 bases at J, with 19 bases between the two ends.

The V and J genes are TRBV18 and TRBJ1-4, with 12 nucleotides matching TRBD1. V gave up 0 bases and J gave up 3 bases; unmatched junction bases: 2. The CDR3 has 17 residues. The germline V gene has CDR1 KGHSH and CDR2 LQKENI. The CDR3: CASSPPGQGASNEKLFF. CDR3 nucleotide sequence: TGTGCCAGCTCACCACCGGGACAGGGGGCTTCTAATGAAAAACTGTTTTTT.